These 25 T cell receptor beta chains share one sample of origin, sequenced in a study of beta chain features in type 1 diabetes (dated by TCRdb to 2017 to 2018). Libraries were prepared through the immunoSEQ multiplex PCR assay. The entire isolated RNA was reverse transcribed using the High Capacity cDNA Reverse Transcription Kit, and thus expressed TCRB transcripts were sequenced. The table comes from immuneACCESS by way of TCRdb, which keeps in-frame sequences with V and J called. Part of the clones is missing from these tables; in studies checked, under half for an unresolved V gene and the rest for unknown reasons. The sample profile shows fewer than 250,000 clones; under 70% of them were found once. Roughly 0.048% of the sample goes to the ten largest clones. Sequenced input: naive CD4+ T cells from blood. Per the publication, the cell subset or site label means: true naive CD4+ T cells. These receptor sequences come from a man aged 25 to 45 in good health.

The chain carries TRBV29-1 and TRBJ2-5; 7 bases are shared with TRBD1. J lost 5 bases, V lost 7 bases, and 10 bases had no gene match. Germline CDR1 and CDR2: SQVTM and ANQGSEA. The CDR3 totals 13 residues. CDR3: CSALTGPGETQYF. Here the CDR3 DNA reads TGCAGCGCCTTGACAGGGCCTGGGGAGACCCAGTACTTC.

For this clone: The junction departs from the called germline gene at one end, perhaps through a read error. The chain combines TRBV11-2 with TRBJ2-1, with 9 bases identical to TRBD2. The CDR3 loop spans 11 amino acids. From germline, CDR1 is SGHAT and CDR2 FQNNGV. The CDR3 DNA follows: TGTGCCAGCAGCCTAAAGCGGGAGGAGCTCTTC. Its protein is CASSLKREELF.

This clone was seen more than once but under ten times. V is TRBV6-1 and J is TRBJ2-4; no clear D. Germline CDR1 is MNHNS and CDR2 is SASEGT. V gave up 8 bases and J gave up 5 bases, with 4 bases separating them. CDR3 length: 10 residues. The CDR3 reads CASRQNIQYF. DNA of the CDR3: TGTGCCAGCCGACAAAACATTCAGTACTTC.

Only one count was recorded for this clone. The chain couples TRBV9 to TRBJ1-6; TRBD1 aligns across 7 bases. The CDR3 is made up of 15 amino acids. In germline, CDR1 is SGDLS, CDR2 YYNGEE. The trim removed 1 base at V and 7 bases at J, leaving 5 bases unmatched. The chain's CDR3 is CASSVKEGANSPLHF. DNA for the CDR3: TGTGCCAGCAGCGTAAAGGAGGGGGCGAATTCACCCCTCCACTTT.

V gene TRBV10-1 combines with J gene TRBJ2-1; possible D gene TRBD1, 5 bases. Germline V lookup: CDR1 WNHNN, CDR2 SYGVQD (reference sequence). The V and J ends lost 4 bases and 3 bases respectively, with 7 bases between them. The CDR3 loop spans 13 amino acids. The CDR3 spells CASSAQVYNEQFF. The CDR3 bases are TGCGCCAGCAGTGCACAGGTCTACAATGAGCAGTTCTTC.

This sequence joins TRBV23-1 and TRBJ2-7; 12 bases align to TRBD2. TRBV23-1 has ORF status, its function being uncertain. Trimming at V came to 3 bases and at J to 3 bases, leaving 6 bases not matched to a gene. The CDR3 is 16 amino acids. CDR3 sequence: CASSQNRLAGDYEQYF. The CDR3 DNA is TGCGCCAGCAGTCAGAACAGACTAGCGGGGGACTACGAGCAGTACTTC.

This clone has a handful of counts. The V gene is TRBV30, the J gene TRBJ2-7; a weak D match, TRBD1 (5 bases). Trimming took 3 bases from V and 2 from J, leaving 20 bases between them. The CDR3 has 16 amino acids. CDR1 is GTSNPN and CDR2 is SVGIG in the germline V gene (reference sequence). Here the CDR3 reads CAWRAKTGHLTYEQYF. DNA of the CDR3: TGTGCCTGGAGGGCCAAAACAGGACATCTCACCTACGAGCAGTACTTC.

The V and J genes are TRBV30 and TRBJ1-6; unclear D gene. There are 18 residues in the CDR3. Germline values: CDR1 GTSNPN, CDR2 SVGIG (reference sequence). V shed 0 bases and J shed 4 bases, with 19 bases lying between them. CDR3 coding DNA: TGTGCCTGGAGTGTACCTGTTGGATGGACGGGATATAATTCACCCCTCCACTTT. Encoded protein: CAWSVPVGWTGYNSPLHF.

This clone was seen only a few times. The chain links TRBV28 to TRBJ2-7; D gene ambiguous. V lost 6 bases and J 1 base, leaving 10 bases between the germline ends. CDR1 is MDHEN, CDR2 SYDVKM, per germline. CDR3 length equals 13 residues. CDR3 sequence: CASSPQLSYEQYF. The CDR3 DNA reads TGTGCCAGCAGCCCACAGCTGTCCTACGAGCAGTACTTC.

The DNA for the CDR3 is TGTGCCACCAGCAGAGACAGGGGAACGGACACTGAAGCTTTCTTT. It specifies CATSRDRGTDTEAFF. The chain carries TRBV15 and TRBJ1-1; D is possibly TRBD1 (6 bases). Germline CDR1 reads LNHNV; CDR2 reads YYDKDF (reference sequence). This CDR3 has 15 amino acids. Trimming left V 0 bases short and J 3 bases short, with 11 bases between.

The J gene is TRBJ2-3, the V gene TRBV11-2, with 12 positions matching TRBD1. The germline gives CDR1 SGHAT, CDR2 FQNNGV. With V trimmed by 5 bases and J by 5 bases, 5 bases remained unmatched. The CDR3 loop spans 15 amino acids. The CDR3 coding sequence is TGTGCCAGCAGCCTGGGACAGGGGGCGCGAGATACGCAGTATTTT. It encodes CASSLGQGARDTQYF.

The chain combines TRBV29-1 with TRBJ2-2, with 10 bases fitting TRBD2. The CDR3 is made up of 16 amino acids. Trimming cost V 4 bases and J 2 bases; bases outside gene matches: 7. From germline, CDR1 is SQVTM and CDR2 ANQGSEA. The CDR3 nucleotides read TGCAGCGTTGGGAAACTAGCGGGACTCAACACCGGGGAGCTGTTTTTT. Protein product: CSVGKLAGLNTGELFF.

The chain combines TRBV30 with TRBJ1-2; D unclear. Germline CDR1 reads GTSNPN; CDR2 reads SVGIG (reference sequence). Trimming removed 0 bases from V and 4 bases from J, with 6 bases in between. The CDR3 consists of 12 residues. The CDR3 nucleotides are TGTGCCTGGAGTGTCAATAGCTATGGCTACACCTTC. The encoded protein is CAWSVNSYGYTF. The full variable domain, rest sourced from reference TRBV30 and TRBJ1-2, is SQTIHQWPATLVQPVGSPLSLECTVEGTSNPNLYWYRQAAGRGLQLLFYSVGIGQISSEVPQNLSASRPQDRQFILSSKKLLLSDSGFYLCAWSVNSYGYTFGSGTRLTVV.

The V call is TRBV30, the J call TRBJ2-3; TRBD1 matches 7 bases. Germline CDR1 reads GTSNPN; CDR2 reads SVGIG (reference sequence). V was clipped by 8 bases and J by 0 bases; unmatched bases: 11. This CDR3 is built from 15 residues. The CDR3 region has the DNA TGTGCCCTAACCTCCAACAGGGGAAGCACAGATACGCAGTATTTT. Translated, it gives CALTSNRGSTDTQYF.

This clone has a handful of counts. The V gene is TRBV7-9, the J gene TRBJ2-1; D call uncertain. Trimming removed 0 bases from V and 8 bases from J, with 8 bases in between. Germline V gene lookup returns CDR1 SEHNR and CDR2 FQNEAQ (reference sequence). CDR3 length: 13 amino acids. The CDR3 nucleotides are TGTGCCAGCAGCTTAGCCGGTATCGATGAGCAGTTCTTC. Its translation is CASSLAGIDEQFF.

The table lists this clone with a count of one. The chain recombines TRBV25-1 with TRBJ1-6; 8 bases match TRBD1. Germline V CDR1 and CDR2: MGHDK, SYGVNS. V lost 8 bases, J lost 7 bases, and 4 bases stayed unmatched. This CDR3 spans 13 amino acids. The CDR3, as DNA: TGTGCCAGCCGGGACAGGCTAAATTCACCCCTCCACTTT. Translation gives CASRDRLNSPLHF.

This clone has more than one count but fewer than ten. The J gene is TRBJ2-1, the V gene TRBV5-1, with D hard to call. Trimming left V 0 bases short and J 0 bases short, with 4 bases between. The CDR3 length is 14 residues. Looked up from germline, CDR1 is SGHRS and CDR2 is YFSETQ. Written as DNA, the CDR3 is TGCGCCAGCAGCTTGGATAACTCCTACAATGAGCAGTTCTTC. Its translation: CASSLDNSYNEQFF.

V is TRBV30 and J is TRBJ2-1; a weak D match, TRBD1 (5 bases). CDR3 length: 15 residues. The germline CDR1 and CDR2 sequences are GTSNPN and SVGIG (reference sequence). V was cut by 1 base and J by 2 bases, with 12 bases left in between. Written as DNA, the CDR3 is TGTGCCTGGAGTGGAACGGGCAGGGCCTACAATGAGCAGTTCTTC. Its protein product is CAWSGTGRAYNEQFF.

This clone was observed a handful of times. This chain connects TRBV9 to TRBJ2-2; no firm D call. CDR1 is SGDLS and CDR2 is YYNGEE in the germline V gene. The CDR3 spans 13 residues. The CDR3 DNA is TGTGCTTCCGGAGAGCGGAACACCGGGGAGCTGTTTTTT. This gives the protein CASGERNTGELFF. Based on the CDR3 plus reference TRBV9 and TRBJ2-2, the full variable domain is DSGVTQTPKHLITATGQRVTLRCSPRSGDLSVYWYQQSLDQGLQFLIQYYNGEERAKGNILERFSAQQFPDLHSELNLSSLELGDSALYFCASGERNTGELFFGEGSRLTVL.

This clone has just one count. The chain couples TRBV4-1 to TRBJ2-1; unclear D gene. The ends were cut back, 3 bases at V and 9 bases at J, with 9 bases in the middle. Germline V gene sequence: CDR1 MGHRA, CDR2 YSYEKL. CDR3 size: 12 residues. CDR3 sequence (DNA): TGCGCCAGCAGCCACGTCATGGGTGAGCAGTTCTTC. This gives the protein CASSHVMGEQFF.

This clone turned up a few times. The rearrangement uses TRBV7-9 and TRBJ2-3; the match to TRBD1 covers 8 bases. CDR3 length: 15 residues. The germline CDR1 and CDR2 sequences are SEHNR and FQNEAQ (reference sequence). V lost 5 bases to trimming and J lost 2 bases; unmatched junction nucleotides: 6. CDR3 in DNA: TGTGCCAGCAGCCCGGACAGGGTAGTCACAGATACGCAGTATTTT. Translating gives CASSPDRVVTDTQYF.

This clone occurred a few times. The rearrangement joins TRBV30 to TRBJ2-1, with TRBD2 as a possible D gene (5 bases). The V gene's germline CDR1 is GTSNPN and CDR2 SVGIG (reference sequence). The CDR3 totals 15 residues. Deletions cut 0 bases from V and 2 bases from J, with 11 bases between. As DNA, the CDR3 is TGTGCCTGGAGTGTACGTAAGGGAGCCTACAATGAGCAGTTCTTC. Amino acids: CAWSVRKGAYNEQFF.

A remark on this clone: This CDR3 is also generated by other DNA sequences in the sample. The chain has TRBV25-1 and TRBJ2-7, with D unclear. The germline V and J ends were trimmed by 3 bases and 3 bases, with 6 bases remaining between them. Per germline, CDR1 MGHDK and CDR2 SYGVNS. The CDR3 runs to 12 residues. The CDR3 sequence: CASSDLSYEQYF. CDR3 in DNA: TGTGCCAGCAGTGATCTGAGCTACGAGCAGTACTTC.

The J gene is TRBJ1-1, the V gene TRBV15; no definite D call. The V gene's germline CDR1 is LNHNV and CDR2 YYDKDF (reference sequence). Trimming shortened V by 0 bases and J by 0 bases, and 8 bases separated the two germline ends. CDR3 length: 15 amino acids. The CDR3 bases are TGTGCCACCAGCAGAGAGGCTCGGGTGAACACTGAAGCTTTCTTT. Translated, it gives CATSREARVNTEAFF.

Only a few counts were recorded for this clone. The CDR3 DNA reads TGCAGCGCTGGCGGACTTCAAGAGACCCAGTACTTC. This sequence encodes CSAGGLQETQYF. The chain uses TRBV29-1 and TRBJ2-5; possible D gene TRBD2, 5 bases. The germline V gene encodes CDR1 SQVTM and CDR2 ANQGSEA. The V and J ends lost 7 bases and 2 bases respectively, with 11 bases between them. The CDR3 is 12 residues long.